This T cell receptor beta chain appears in the sequencing data of a study of post-analysis software for immune sequencing data. Study-wide context: Relapsing-remitting, secondary progressive and progressive-relapsing courses of multiple sclerosis were included. Points from the study as a whole: In patients, TRBV5-6, TRBV5-1 and TRBV20-1 belonged to 4 or 5 TRBV segments found more frequently than in controls. Multiple sclerosis was associated with a significant reduction in normalized Chao1 diversity relative to controls. Samples made in the same batch grouped tightly together by F measure.

Sequencing libraries made from TCR beta cDNA carried unique molecular identifiers. Hundreds of thousands of cDNA molecules were obtained from roughly 1 to 10 million T cells. From the PCR reads, TCRdb called clonotypes with MiXCR, one entry per CDR3 protein. The sample consists of over 700,000 distinct CDR3 sequences, 25% to 30% of them appearing once. The germline V and J ends were trimmed by 0 bases and 2 bases, with 11 bases remaining between them. This CDR3 spans 15 amino acids. The germline V gene encodes CDR1 LGHNA and CDR2 YSLEER. This clonotype was recorded at least ten times. Its antigen remains unknown.

The chain joins TRBV4-3 to TRBJ2-7; weak D call: TRBD2 (5 bases). The specimen sequenced was blood. The receptor comes from a girl between 5 and 17 years old with multiple sclerosis. The CDR3 spells CASSQDARGTYEQYF. The CDR3 region has the DNA TGCGCCAGCAGCCAAGATGCCCGGGGAACCTACGAGCAGTACTTC.